This T cell receptor beta chain was sequenced for a study of T cell repertoires in cytomegalovirus infection (dated by TCRdb to about 2019). In the study overall: Because public TCR beta signatures pointed to carriage of CMV infection together with the matching HLA type, the HLA type of each donor mattered for the analysis. Points the paper makes about the study in general: Cumulative frequency of public TCR beta family members discriminated carriers of CMV infection plus the relevant HLA type in this cohort and an independent roughly 350-donor cohort. The ex vivo response was dominated by HLA-C-restricted CMV-specific TCR beta clonotypes, and the single most frequent clonotype in two of eight donors was supplied by these HLA-C-restricted clonotypes.

Sequencing took place on an Illumina HiSeq 1500. TCRdb reprocessing: public reads trimmed at Q25 with fastp, clones called with MiXCR, in-frame beta chains kept. Rows merge per CDR3 protein into single entries with the most common DNA and genes. The sample contains under 150,000 distinct CDR3 sequences, roughly 9% of them found a single time. Around 10% of the sample is taken by the ten largest. As for this clonotype: What this receptor recognizes is not known. A much larger clone sits a single nucleotide away, making a read error possible.

The TCR comes from a human donor in good health (CMV status not recorded). Some clones in this sample may be carry-over from other donors' samples. The sample comprised PBMCs.

This receptor has the CDR3 CASLPPGQSSGANVLTF. The sequenced DNA is TGTGCCAGCTTACCTCCGGGACAGAGCTCTGGGGCCAACGTCCTGACTTTC. This sequence uses TRBV18 and TRBJ2-6; TRBD1 agrees with 7 junctional bases. Per the germline V gene, KGHSH is the CDR1 and LQKENI is the CDR2. The V end gives up 7 bases and the J end 0 bases, leaving 9 bases in the junction not matched to a gene. From cysteine to phenylalanine, the CDR3 is 17 amino acids long. This entry keeps only the CDR3 DNA: 51 bases, framed from base 1.